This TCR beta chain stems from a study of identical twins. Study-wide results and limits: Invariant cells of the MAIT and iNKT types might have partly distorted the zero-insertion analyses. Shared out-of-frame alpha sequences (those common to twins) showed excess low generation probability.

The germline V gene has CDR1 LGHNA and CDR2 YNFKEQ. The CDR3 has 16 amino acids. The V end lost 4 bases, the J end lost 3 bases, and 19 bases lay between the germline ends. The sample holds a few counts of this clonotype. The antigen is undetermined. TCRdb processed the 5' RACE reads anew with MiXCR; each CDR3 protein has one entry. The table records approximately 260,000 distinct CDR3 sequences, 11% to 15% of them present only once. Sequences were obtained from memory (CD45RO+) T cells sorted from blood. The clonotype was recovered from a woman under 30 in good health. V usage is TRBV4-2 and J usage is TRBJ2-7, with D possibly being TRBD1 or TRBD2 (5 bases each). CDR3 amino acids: CASSRQTGTFDYEQYF. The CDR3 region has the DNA TGTGCCAGCAGCCGCCAAACCGGGACCTTTGACTACGAGCAGTACTTC.